The 13 T cell receptor beta chains below come from one sample, sequenced in a study of cytomegalovirus exposure and HLA in healthy donors. 60 Vbeta and 13 Jbeta primers were used in PCR. Only in-frame clones appear in the TCRdb table, and some are missing; sequencing was by immunoSEQ multiplex PCR. The sample records about 150,000 clones, approximately 80% being singletons. Sequencing input: PBMCs. These receptors all come from a male donor in good health and CMV-seronegative.

The chain combines TRBV7-8 with TRBJ2-5; weak D call: TRBD2 (6 bases). This CDR3 is built from 14 residues. Trimming stripped 4 bases from V and 1 base from J, with 10 bases between. Germline V CDR1 and CDR2: SGHVS, FQNEAQ. CDR3: CASSSLARQETQYF. CDR3 nucleotides: TGTGCCAGCAGCTCGCTAGCGCGCCAAGAGACCCAGTACTTC.

The V and J genes are TRBV4-1 and TRBJ2-1, with D maybe TRBD2 (5 bases). Germline V gives CDR1 MGHRA, CDR2 YSYEKL. The CDR3 loop spans 16 amino acids. Trimming left V 4 bases short and J 0 bases short, with 13 bases between. As DNA, the CDR3 is TGCGCCAGCAGCCTAGATCGTGAGGGCTCCTACAATGAGCAGTTCTTC. This gives the protein CASSLDREGSYNEQFF.

This sequence joins TRBV18 and TRBJ2-5, with 7 bases lining up with TRBD2. Per the germline V gene, CDR1 is KGHSH and CDR2 is LQKENI. Trimming took 2 bases from V and 7 from J; bases not matched to a gene: 7. The CDR3 is made up of 14 amino acids. This CDR3 is CASSPVAWEGTQYF. The CDR3 DNA follows: TGTGCCAGCTCACCAGTGGCCTGGGAGGGGACCCAGTACTTC.

The chain links TRBV29-1 to TRBJ1-2; no clear D gene. Germline V gene sequence: CDR1 SQVTM, CDR2 ANQGSEA. The length of the CDR3 is 14 residues. V lost 8 bases to trimming and J lost 7 bases, with 23 bases between them. As DNA, the CDR3 is TGCAGCTGTAAGACCGGGTCACCGTTGGGTGGCTACACCTTC. Protein: CSCKTGSPLGGYTF.

This clone was recorded a few times. A much larger clonotype is one base distant, so this may be a read error. The CDR3 nucleotides read TGTGCCAGCAGCTTATTTTCGGGTCCGAGCTCCTACGAGCAGTACTTC. Translating gives CASSLFSGPSSYEQYF. The chain is built from TRBV5-8 and TRBJ2-7; D is unclear. V lost 2 bases, J lost 0 bases, and 15 bases lay in between. The V gene's germline CDR1 is SGHTS and CDR2 YDEGEE. The CDR3 is made up of 16 amino acids.

The chain carries TRBV7-2 and TRBJ2-2; 7 nucleotides align to TRBD1. Per germline, CDR1 SGHTA and CDR2 FQGNSA. J lost 4 bases, V lost 5 bases, and 4 bases had no gene match. This CDR3 spans 14 amino acids. The CDR3 spells CASSKGGFTGELFF. The DNA for the CDR3 is TGTGCCAGCAGCAAAGGGGGCTTCACCGGGGAGCTGTTTTTT.

The V call is TRBV18, the J call TRBJ1-2; D call uncertain. V lost 8 bases, J lost 1 base, and 17 bases lay in between. The germline V gene encodes CDR1 KGHSH and CDR2 LQKENI. CDR3 length equals 15 residues. The CDR3 reads CASLSPEELNYGYTF. CDR3 DNA: TGTGCCAGCCTTTCACCGGAGGAGCTTAACTATGGCTACACCTTC.

This sequence joins TRBV4-1 and TRBJ1-2; TRBD1 agrees at 11 bases. This CDR3 contains 16 residues. V was pared by 1 base and J by 1 base, with 2 bases of the junction left unmatched. CDR1 MGHRA and CDR2 YSYEKL come from the germline V gene. In nucleotides, the CDR3 is TGCGCCAGCAGCCAAGGGACAGGGGGCAATAACTATGGCTACACCTTC. Amino acid sequence: CASSQGTGGNNYGYTF.

The gene calls are TRBV5-1 and TRBJ1-1; TRBD1 is a possible D gene (5 bases). The germline CDR1 and CDR2 sequences are SGHRS and YFSETQ. This CDR3 is 16 amino acids long. The germline V and J ends were trimmed by 0 bases and 1 base, with 13 bases remaining between them. In nucleotides, the CDR3 is TGCGCCAGCAGCTTGGGCGGGAGTCAGGGGAACACTGAAGCTTTCTTT. This codes for CASSLGGSQGNTEAFF.

The rearrangement joins TRBV5-1 to TRBJ1-2; D is perhaps TRBD1 (5 bases). V was pared by 4 bases and J by 0 bases, with 10 bases between. Germline CDR1 is SGHRS and CDR2 is YFSETQ. CDR3 length: 14 residues. The CDR3 DNA follows: TGCGCCAGCAGCCATCCGACAGCTAACTATGGCTACACCTTC. Amino acid sequence: CASSHPTANYGYTF.

The genes are TRBV6-4 and TRBJ2-3; D gene uncertain. V was pared by 2 bases and J by 0 bases, with 12 bases between. The V gene's germline CDR1 is MRHNA and CDR2 SNTAGT. This CDR3 is 16 amino acids long. The chain's CDR3 is CASSDRYRTSTDTQYF. CDR3 DNA: TGTGCCAGCAGTGACCGGTACAGAACTAGCACAGATACGCAGTATTTT.

This chain links TRBV7-9 with TRBJ2-2, with D possibly matching TRBD1 (6 bases). This CDR3 has 15 amino acids. V dropped 4 bases and J dropped 2 bases, with 11 bases sitting between them. Germline loops: CDR1 SEHNR, CDR2 FQNEAQ (reference sequence). CDR3 loop: CASSSPGVNTGELFF. The DNA for the CDR3 is TGTGCCAGCAGCTCCCCAGGGGTCAACACCGGGGAGCTGTTTTTT.

The chain is built from TRBV9 and TRBJ2-1, with D unclear. V was pared by 1 base and J by 4 bases, with 6 bases between. Germline assignment: CDR1 SGDLS and CDR2 YYNGEE. The CDR3 has 13 amino acids. CDR3 protein: CASSVTPYNEQFF. In nucleotides, the CDR3 is TGTGCCAGCAGCGTAACACCATACAATGAGCAGTTCTTC.